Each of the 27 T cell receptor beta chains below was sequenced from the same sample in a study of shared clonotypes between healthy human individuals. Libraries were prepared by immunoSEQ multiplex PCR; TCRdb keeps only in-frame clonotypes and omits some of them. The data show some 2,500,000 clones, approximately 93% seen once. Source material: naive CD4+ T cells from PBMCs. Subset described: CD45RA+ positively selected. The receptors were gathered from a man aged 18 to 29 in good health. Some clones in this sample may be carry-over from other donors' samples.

CDR3 residues: CASSLLGLAGPADTQYF. The CDR3 DNA is TGTGCCAGCAGTCTCCTGGGACTAGCGGGACCCGCAGATACGCAGTATTTT. The rearrangement uses TRBV27 and TRBJ2-3; TRBD2 matches 13 bases. J gave up 4 bases and V 5 bases, and 9 bases lay outside the gene matches. Looked up from germline, CDR1 is MNHEY and CDR2 is SMNVEV (reference sequence). The CDR3 loop spans 17 amino acids.

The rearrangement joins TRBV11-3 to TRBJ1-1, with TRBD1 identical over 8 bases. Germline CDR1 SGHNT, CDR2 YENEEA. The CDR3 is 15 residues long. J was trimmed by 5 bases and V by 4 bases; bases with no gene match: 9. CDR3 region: CASSSSGRGPTEAFF. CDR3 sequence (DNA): TGTGCCAGCAGCTCATCGGGCAGGGGGCCTACTGAAGCTTTCTTT.

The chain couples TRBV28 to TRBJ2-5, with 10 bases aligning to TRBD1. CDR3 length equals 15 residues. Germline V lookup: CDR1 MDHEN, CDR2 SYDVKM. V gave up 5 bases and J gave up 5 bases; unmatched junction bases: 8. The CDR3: CASSGAGTGAETQYF. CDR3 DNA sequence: TGTGCCAGCAGTGGGGCCGGGACAGGGGCCGAGACCCAGTACTTC.

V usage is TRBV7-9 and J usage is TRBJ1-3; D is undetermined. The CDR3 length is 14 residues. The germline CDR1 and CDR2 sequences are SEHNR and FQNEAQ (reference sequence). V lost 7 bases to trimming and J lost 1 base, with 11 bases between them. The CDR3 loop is CASNSDHSGNTIYF. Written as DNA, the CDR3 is TGTGCCAGCAATTCGGACCATTCTGGAAACACCATATATTTT.

The CDR3: CAARPGRGRPISNQPQHF. The CDR3 nucleotides read TGTGCCGCCCGACCGGGCAGGGGGCGCCCAATTAGCAATCAGCCCCAGCATTTT. The J gene is TRBJ1-5, the V gene TRBV19; 8 bases map to TRBD1. Germline V gives CDR1 LNHDA, CDR2 SQIVND (reference sequence). V dropped 11 bases and J dropped 0; count of bases not matched to a gene: 18. This CDR3 comprises 18 residues. Combining the CDR3 with reference TRBV19 and TRBJ1-5 gives the whole variable domain DGGITQSPKYLFRKEGQNVTLSCEQNLNHDAMYWYRQDPGQGLRLIYYSQIVNDFQKGDIAEGYSVSREKKESFPLTVTSAQKNPTAFYLCAARPGRGRPISNQPQHFGDGTRLSIL.

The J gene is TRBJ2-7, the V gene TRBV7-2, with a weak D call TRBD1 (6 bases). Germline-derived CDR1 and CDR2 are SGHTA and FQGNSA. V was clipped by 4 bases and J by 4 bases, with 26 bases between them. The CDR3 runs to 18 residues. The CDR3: CASSSIGTPMLREYEQYF. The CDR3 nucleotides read TGTGCCAGCAGCTCTATCGGGACACCGATGCTCCGGGAATACGAGCAGTACTTC.

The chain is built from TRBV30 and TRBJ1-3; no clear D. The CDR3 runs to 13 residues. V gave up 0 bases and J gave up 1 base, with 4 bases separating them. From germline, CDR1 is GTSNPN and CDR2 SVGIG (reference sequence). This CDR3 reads CAWSVWSGNTIYF. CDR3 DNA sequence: TGTGCCTGGAGTGTATGGTCTGGAAACACCATATATTTT.

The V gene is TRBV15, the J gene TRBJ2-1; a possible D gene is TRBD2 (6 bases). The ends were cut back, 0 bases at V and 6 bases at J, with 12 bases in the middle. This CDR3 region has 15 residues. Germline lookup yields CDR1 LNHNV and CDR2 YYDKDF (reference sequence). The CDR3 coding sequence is TGTGCCACCAGCAGAGACCGCGGGAAGCCCAATGAGCAGTTCTTC. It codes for CATSRDRGKPNEQFF.

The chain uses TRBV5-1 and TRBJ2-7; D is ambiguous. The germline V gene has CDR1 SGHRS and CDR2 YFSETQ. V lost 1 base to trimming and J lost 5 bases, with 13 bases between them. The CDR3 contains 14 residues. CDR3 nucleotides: TGCGCCAGCAGCTTGACAGCCTCTTTGGACGAGCAGTACTTC. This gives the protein CASSLTASLDEQYF.

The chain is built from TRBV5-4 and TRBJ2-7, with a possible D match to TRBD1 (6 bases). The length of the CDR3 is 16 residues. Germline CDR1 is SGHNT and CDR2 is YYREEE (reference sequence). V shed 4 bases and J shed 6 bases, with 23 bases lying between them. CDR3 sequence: CASSPSLRQESVEQYF. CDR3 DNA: TGTGCCAGCAGCCCTTCACTTAGACAGGAATCGGTCGAGCAGTACTTC.

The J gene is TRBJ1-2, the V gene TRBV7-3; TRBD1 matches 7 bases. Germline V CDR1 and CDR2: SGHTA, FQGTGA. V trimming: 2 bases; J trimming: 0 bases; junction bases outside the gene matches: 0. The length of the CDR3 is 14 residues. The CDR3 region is CASSLQGANYGYTF. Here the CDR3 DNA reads TGTGCCAGCAGCTTACAGGGGGCTAACTATGGCTACACCTTC.

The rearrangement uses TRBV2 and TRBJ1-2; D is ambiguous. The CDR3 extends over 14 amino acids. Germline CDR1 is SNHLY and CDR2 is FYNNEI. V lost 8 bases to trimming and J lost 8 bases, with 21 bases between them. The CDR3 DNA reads TGTGCCAGCCACCAAGGGCAGGAAGCGTCCGGCTACACCTTC. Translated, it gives CASHQGQEASGYTF.

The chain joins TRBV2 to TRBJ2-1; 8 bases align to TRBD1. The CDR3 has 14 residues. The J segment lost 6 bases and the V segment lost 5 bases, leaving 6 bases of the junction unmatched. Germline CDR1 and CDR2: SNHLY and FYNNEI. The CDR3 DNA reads TGTGCCAGCAGTACAGAAACAGGGGGCAATGAGCAGTTCTTC. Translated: CASSTETGGNEQFF. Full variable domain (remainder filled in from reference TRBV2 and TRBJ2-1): EPEVTQTPSHQVTQMGQEVILRCVPISNHLYFYWYRQILGQKVEFLVSFYNNEISEKSEIFDDQFSVERPDGSNFTLKIRSTKLEDSAMYFCASSTETGGNEQFFGPGTRLTVL.

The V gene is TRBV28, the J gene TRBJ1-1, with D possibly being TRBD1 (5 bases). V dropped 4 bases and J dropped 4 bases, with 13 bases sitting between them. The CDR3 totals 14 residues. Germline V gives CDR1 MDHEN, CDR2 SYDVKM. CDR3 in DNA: TGTGCCAGCAGTTCGCTACAGGCGCCCACTGAAGCTTTCTTT. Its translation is CASSSLQAPTEAFF. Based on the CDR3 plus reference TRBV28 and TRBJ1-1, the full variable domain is DVKVTQSSRYLVKRTGEKVFLECVQDMDHENMFWYRQDPGLGLRLIYFSYDVKMKEKGDIPEGYSVSREKKERFSLILESASTNQTSMYLCASSSLQAPTEAFFGQGTRLTVV.

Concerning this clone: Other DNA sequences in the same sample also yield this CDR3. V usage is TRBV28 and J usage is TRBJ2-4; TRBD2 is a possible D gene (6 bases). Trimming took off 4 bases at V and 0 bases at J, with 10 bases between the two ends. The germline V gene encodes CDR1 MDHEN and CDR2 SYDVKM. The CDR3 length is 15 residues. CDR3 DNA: TGTGCCAGCAGTTCGCGGGGCTTAGCCAAAAACATTCAGTACTTC. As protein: CASSSRGLAKNIQYF.

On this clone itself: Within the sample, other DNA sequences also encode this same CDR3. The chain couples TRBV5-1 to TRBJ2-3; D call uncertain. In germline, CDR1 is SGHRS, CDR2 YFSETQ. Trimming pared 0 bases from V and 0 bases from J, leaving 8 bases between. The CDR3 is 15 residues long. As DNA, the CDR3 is TGCGCCAGCAGCTTGGCCGGCGTGAGCACAGATACGCAGTATTTT. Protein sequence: CASSLAGVSTDTQYF.

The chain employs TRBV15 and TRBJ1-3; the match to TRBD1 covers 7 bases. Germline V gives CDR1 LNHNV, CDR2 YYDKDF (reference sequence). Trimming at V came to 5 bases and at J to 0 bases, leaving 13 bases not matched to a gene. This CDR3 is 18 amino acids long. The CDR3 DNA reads TGTGCCACCAGCCGGGACAGCCGACGCACACTCTCTGGAAACACCATATATTTT. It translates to CATSRDSRRTLSGNTIYF.

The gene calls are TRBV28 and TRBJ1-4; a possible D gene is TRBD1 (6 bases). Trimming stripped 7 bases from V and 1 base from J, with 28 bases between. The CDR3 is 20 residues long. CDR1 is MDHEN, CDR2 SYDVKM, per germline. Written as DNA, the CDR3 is TGTGCCAGCAAACCAACGCCGAACCGGGGGGCCCGTGGAACTAATGAAAAACTGTTTTTT. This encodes CASKPTPNRGARGTNEKLFF.

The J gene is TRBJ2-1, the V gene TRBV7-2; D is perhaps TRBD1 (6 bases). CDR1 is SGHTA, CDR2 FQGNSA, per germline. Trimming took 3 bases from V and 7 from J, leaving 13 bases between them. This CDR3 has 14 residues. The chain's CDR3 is CASSFGQRRNEQFF. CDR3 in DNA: TGTGCCAGCAGCTTCGGACAGAGGCGTAATGAGCAGTTCTTC.

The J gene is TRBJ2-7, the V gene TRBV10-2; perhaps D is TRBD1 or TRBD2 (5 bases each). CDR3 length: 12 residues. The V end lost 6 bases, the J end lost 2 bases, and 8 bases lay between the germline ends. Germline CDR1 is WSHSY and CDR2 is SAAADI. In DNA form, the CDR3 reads TGCGCCAGCAGCGGGGACCCCTACGAGCAGTACTTC. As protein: CASSGDPYEQYF.

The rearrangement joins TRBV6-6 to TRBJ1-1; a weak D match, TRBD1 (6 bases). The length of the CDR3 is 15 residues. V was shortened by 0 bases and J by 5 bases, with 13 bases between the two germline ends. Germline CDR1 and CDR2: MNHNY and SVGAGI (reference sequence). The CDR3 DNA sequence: TGTGCCAGCAGTTACTCGGGGGGCTCGGGTACTGAAGCTTTCTTT. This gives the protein CASSYSGGSGTEAFF.

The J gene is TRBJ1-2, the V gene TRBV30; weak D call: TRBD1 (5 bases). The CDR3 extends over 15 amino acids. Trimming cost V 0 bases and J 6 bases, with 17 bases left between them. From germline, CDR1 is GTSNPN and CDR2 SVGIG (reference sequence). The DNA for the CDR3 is TGTGCCTGGAGTGTATGGGGGGGACCATCCAATGGCTACACCTTC. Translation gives CAWSVWGGPSNGYTF.

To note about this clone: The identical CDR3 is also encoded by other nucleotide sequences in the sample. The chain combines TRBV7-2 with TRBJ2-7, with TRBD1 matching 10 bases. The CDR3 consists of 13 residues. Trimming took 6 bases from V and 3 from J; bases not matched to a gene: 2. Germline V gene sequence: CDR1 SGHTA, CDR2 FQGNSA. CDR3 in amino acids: CASSGQGGYEQYF. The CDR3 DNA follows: TGTGCCAGCAGTGGACAGGGGGGCTACGAGCAGTACTTC.

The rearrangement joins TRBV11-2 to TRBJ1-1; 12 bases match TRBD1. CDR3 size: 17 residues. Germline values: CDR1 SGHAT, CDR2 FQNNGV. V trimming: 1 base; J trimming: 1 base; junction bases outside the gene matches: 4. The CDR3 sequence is CASSLGLGQGANTEAFF. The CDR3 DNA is TGTGCCAGCAGCTTAGGGTTGGGACAGGGGGCGAACACTGAAGCTTTCTTT.

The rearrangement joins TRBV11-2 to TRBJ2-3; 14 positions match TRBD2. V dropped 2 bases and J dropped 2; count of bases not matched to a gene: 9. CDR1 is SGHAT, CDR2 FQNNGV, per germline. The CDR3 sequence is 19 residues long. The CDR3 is CASSLFRRLAGGNTDTQYF. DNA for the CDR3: TGTGCCAGCAGCTTATTTCGCCGACTAGCGGGAGGGAACACAGATACGCAGTATTTT.

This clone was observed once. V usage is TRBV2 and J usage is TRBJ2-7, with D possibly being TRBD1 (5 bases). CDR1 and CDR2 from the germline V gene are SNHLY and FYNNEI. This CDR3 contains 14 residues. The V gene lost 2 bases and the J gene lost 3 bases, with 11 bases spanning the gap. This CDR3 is CASSERGRSYEQYF. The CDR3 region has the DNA TGTGCCAGCAGTGAAAGGGGTAGAAGCTACGAGCAGTACTTC.

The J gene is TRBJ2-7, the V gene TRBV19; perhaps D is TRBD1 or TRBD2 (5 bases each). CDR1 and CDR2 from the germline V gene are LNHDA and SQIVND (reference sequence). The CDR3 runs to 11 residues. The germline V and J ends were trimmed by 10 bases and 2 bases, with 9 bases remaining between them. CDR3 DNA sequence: TGTGCCACTGGGACCCCCTACGAGCAGTACTTC. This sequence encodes CATGTPYEQYF.